This T cell receptor (beta chain) was profiled in a study of post-analysis software for immune sequencing data. Study information: Disease trajectories encompassed relapsing-remitting, secondary progressive and progressive-relapsing multiple sclerosis.

Study-wide results and limits: TRBV5-6, TRBV5-1 and TRBV20-1 belonged to a set of roughly five TRBV segments that were more frequent in patients than controls. The F measure placed samples prepared in the same batch into strongly shared clusters. Significantly lower normalized Chao1 diversity was seen in multiple sclerosis patients than in controls.

This clonotype was counted between two and nine times. Antigen specificity is unknown. Built from TCR beta cDNA, the libraries had unique molecular identifiers in them. TCRdb itself ran the PCR reads through MiXCR, one entry per CDR3 protein. This repertoire shows 250,000 to 300,000 distinct CDR3 sequences, 36% found once; its top ten account for 4% to 6%. Germline loops: CDR1 SGDLS, CDR2 YYNGEE. The V end was cut by 3 bases, the J end by 4 bases, with 17 bases between. The CDR3 consists of 16 residues. This clonotype originated in a girl aged 10 to 17 with multiple sclerosis. The chain combines TRBV9 with TRBJ1-3, with a tentative D call TRBD1 (5 bases). Material for sequencing was blood. Here the CDR3 DNA reads TGTGCCAGCAGCGAGGTCCCCGGTGGGGGGGGAAACACCATATATTTT. It translates to CASSEVPGGGGNTIYF.